This TCR beta chain was recovered during a study of T cells in Graves' hyperthyroidism and ophthalmopathy. What was amplified from RNA transcripts were TCR beta CDR3 regions. In the first-round RT-PCR of the TCR CDR3, the HTBI primer set was used. From the multiplex PCR reads, TCRdb called clonotypes with MiXCR, one entry per CDR3 protein. The sample contains roughly 250,000 distinct CDR3 sequences, approximately 23% of which appear only once. The V end lost 1 base, the J end lost 3 bases, and 13 bases lay between the germline ends. The CDR3 is 16 residues long. Germline V gene data show CDR1 as LNHDA and CDR2 as SQIVND (reference sequence).

The V call is TRBV19, the J call TRBJ1-5; D not resolved. The sequenced material came from blood. The receptor was derived from a man aged 25-45 years with Graves' ophthalmopathy. The CDR3 nucleotides are TGTGCCAGTAGTATAGCTGGACCGATGAACAATCAGCCCCAGCATTTT. This encodes CASSIAGPMNNQPQHF.